The clone carrying this T cell receptor beta chain was seen more than once but under ten times. Its antigen is unknown. TCRdb itself ran the 5' RACE reads through MiXCR, one entry per CDR3 protein. The data contain 200,000 to 300,000 distinct CDR3 sequences, roughly a tenth of them singletons. The V gene's germline CDR1 is SGHNT and CDR2 YENEEA. CDR3 length: 15 amino acids. After removal of 8 bases from V and 8 bases from J, the junction contained 15 bases not matched to a gene. The data were obtained in a study of CD8 T cells in ankylosing spondylitis. Study-level findings and limits: The study identified a TCR beta motif of under 10 highly homologous variants that appeared characteristic of ankylosing spondylitis blood. In the blood and synovial fluid of reactive arthritis, some motif variants had been previously reported.

This sequence joins TRBV11-3 and TRBJ2-3; 8 bases fit TRBD1. The receptor was isolated from a male donor with ankylosing spondylitis or in good health (not recorded which). Sequencing input: blood, either unsorted or a sorted T cell fraction (not recorded which). For the CDR3, the DNA is TGTGCCAGCGCGGAAACAGGGGGAAACTTCGGTACGCAGTATTTT. Encoded protein: CASAETGGNFGTQYF. The whole variable domain, remainder taken from reference TRBV11-3 and TRBJ2-3, is EAGVVQSPRYKIIEKKQPVAFWCNPISGHNTLYWYLQNLGQGPELLIRYENEEAVDDSQLPKDRFSAERLKGVDSTLKIQPAELGDSAVYLCASAETGGNFGTQYFGPGTRLTVL.